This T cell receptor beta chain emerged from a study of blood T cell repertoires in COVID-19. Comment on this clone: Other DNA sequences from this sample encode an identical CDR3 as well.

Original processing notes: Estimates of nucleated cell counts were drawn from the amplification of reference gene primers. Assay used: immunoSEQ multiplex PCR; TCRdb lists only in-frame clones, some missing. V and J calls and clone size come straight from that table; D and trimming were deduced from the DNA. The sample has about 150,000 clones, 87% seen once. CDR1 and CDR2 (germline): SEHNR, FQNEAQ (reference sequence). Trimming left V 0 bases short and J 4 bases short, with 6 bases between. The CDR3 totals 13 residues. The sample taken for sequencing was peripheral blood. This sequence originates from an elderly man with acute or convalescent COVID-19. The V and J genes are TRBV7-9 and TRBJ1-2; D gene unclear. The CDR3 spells CASSLAGGYGYTF. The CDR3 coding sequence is TGTGCCAGCAGCTTAGCCGGTGGCTATGGCTACACCTTC.